These 25 T cell receptor beta chains share one sample of origin, sequenced in a study of blood T cells in healthy people across ages. The authors ran a second PCR of 7 to 11 cycles using a sample-barcoded 5' primer and a J-beta primer mix. From the 5' RACE reads, TCRdb called clonotypes with MiXCR, one entry per CDR3 protein. The sample lists approximately 850,000 distinct CDR3 sequences, approximately 48% occurring once. The sequencing input was blood. Receptors were obtained from a man in his 60s in good health.

The table lists this clonotype with a few counts. The V call is TRBV11-2, the J call TRBJ2-5; weak D call: TRBD2 (6 bases). The CDR3 covers 15 residues. V gave up 5 bases and J gave up 2 bases, with 15 bases separating them. CDR1 and CDR2 (germline): SGHAT, FQNNGV. The CDR3 spells CASSGRRGYQETQYF. CDR3 DNA: TGTGCCAGCAGCGGTCGGCGGGGCTATCAAGAGACCCAGTACTTC.

The chain is built from TRBV7-8 and TRBJ2-4; D may match TRBD1 or TRBD2 (5 bases each). CDR1 is SGHVS, CDR2 FQNEAQ, per germline. The ends were cut back, 3 bases at V and 13 bases at J, with 13 bases in the middle. There are 12 residues in the CDR3. CDR3 sequence: CASSFGATEQYF. The CDR3 coding sequence is TGTGCCAGCAGCTTCGGGGCCACGGAGCAGTACTTC.

The rearrangement uses TRBV5-5 and TRBJ1-2; a possible D gene is TRBD1 (6 bases). Per germline, CDR1 SGHKS and CDR2 YYEKEE (reference sequence). V lost 2 bases and J 3 bases, leaving 14 bases between the germline ends. This CDR3 is 15 amino acids long. Written as DNA, the CDR3 is TGTGCCAGCAGCTTAGGTCAGGGGATCGACTATGGCTACACCTTC. Amino acid sequence: CASSLGQGIDYGYTF.

The chain has TRBV6-5 and TRBJ1-2; TRBD1 is a possible D gene (6 bases). Germline CDR1 and CDR2: MNHEY and SVGAGI. CDR3 length: 14 residues. V was shortened by 6 bases and J by 4 bases, with 15 bases between the two germline ends. CDR3 region: CASRLPGAGYGYTF. Written as DNA, the CDR3 is TGTGCCAGCAGACTTCCGGGGGCAGGCTATGGCTACACCTTC.

This clonotype was picked up a small number of times. The chain links TRBV18 to TRBJ1-2; D gene ambiguous. Germline CDR1 is KGHSH and CDR2 is LQKENI. V shed 0 bases and J shed 5 bases, with 7 bases lying between them. CDR3 length: 13 amino acids. The CDR3 DNA reads as TGTGCCAGCTCACCACCAGGGCAGTATGGCTACACCTTC. Amino acid sequence: CASSPPGQYGYTF.

V usage is TRBV12-3 or TRBV12-4 and J usage is TRBJ1-2; D not resolved. V lost 7 bases and J lost 0, with 9 bases in between. This CDR3 comprises 13 residues. In DNA, the CDR3 is TGTGCCAGCACCCCGGGATCTAACTATGGCTACACCTTC. Its protein is CASTPGSNYGYTF.

V is TRBV27 and J is TRBJ2-7, with 7 positions matching TRBD1. CDR3 length: 15 residues. The germline gives CDR1 MNHEY, CDR2 SMNVEV (reference sequence). V shed 5 bases, J shed 3 bases, and the junction held 10 bases outside the gene matches. The CDR3 DNA sequence: TGTGCCAGCAGTCGGGACAGAGTTATGTTCTACGAGCAGTACTTC. Translation: CASSRDRVMFYEQYF.

This clonotype appeared a few times. J is TRBJ2-5 and V is TRBV9; 15 bases agree with TRBD2. The CDR3 loop spans 16 amino acids. Per germline, CDR1 SGDLS and CDR2 YYNGEE. V shed 5 bases, J shed 1 base, and the junction held 3 bases outside the gene matches. The CDR3 loop reads CASSGLAGGIQETQYF. DNA for the CDR3: TGTGCCAGCAGTGGACTAGCGGGGGGGATCCAAGAGACCCAGTACTTC.

This chain uses TRBV7-2 with TRBJ2-3; D is undetermined. Germline assignment: CDR1 SGHTA and CDR2 FQGNSA. V was cut by 2 bases and J by 0 bases, with 18 bases left in between. The CDR3 has 18 residues. CDR3 sequence: CASSLLAYMGGSTDTQYF. In nucleotides, the CDR3 is TGTGCCAGCAGCTTATTGGCCTACATGGGCGGAAGCACAGATACGCAGTATTTT.

This clonotype was observed a few times. The gene calls are TRBV20-1 and TRBJ1-2, with 7 bases lining up with TRBD1. The CDR3 runs to 13 residues. Losses at the gene ends were 7 bases for V and 2 bases for J; bases not matched to a gene: 7. Germline V CDR1 and CDR2: DFQATT, SNEGSKA (reference sequence). The DNA for the CDR3 is TGCAGTGGTATACTACAGGGGAACTATGGCTACACCTTC. Amino acids: CSGILQGNYGYTF.

This clonotype was counted a few times. The chain links TRBV25-1 to TRBJ2-7; a weak D match, TRBD2 (5 bases). CDR3 length: 14 residues. From germline, CDR1 is MGHDK and CDR2 SYGVNS. V lost 2 bases to trimming and J lost 3 bases, with 11 bases between them. Written as DNA, the CDR3 is TGTGCCAGCAGTGAAGGGAGCGGAAACTACGAGCAGTACTTC. Translated, it gives CASSEGSGNYEQYF.

This chain's CDR3 is CSARDHRVRGGGELFF. CDR3 in DNA: TGCAGTGCTAGAGACCATCGAGTCCGGGGTGGAGGGGAGCTGTTTTTT. This chain connects TRBV20-1 to TRBJ2-2; D perhaps matches TRBD2 (5 bases). Germline CDR1 DFQATT, CDR2 SNEGSKA (reference sequence). V was clipped by 0 bases and J by 8 bases, with 19 bases between them. The CDR3 sequence is 16 residues long.

This rearrangement joins TRBV7-2 to TRBJ2-1; maybe TRBD2 (6 bases). CDR3 size: 17 residues. Per germline, CDR1 SGHTA and CDR2 FQGNSA. Trimming cost V 1 base and J 5 bases, with 18 bases left between them. The CDR3: CASSLDGGFMANNEQFF. CDR3 sequence (DNA): TGTGCCAGCAGCTTAGACGGGGGATTTATGGCGAACAATGAGCAGTTCTTC.

Worth noting for this clonotype: One end of the junction is discordant with germline, which a read error may explain. V is TRBV5-4 and J is TRBJ2-5, with unresolved D. CDR1 SGHNT and CDR2 YYREEE come from the germline V gene (reference sequence). The CDR3 extends over 11 amino acids. The CDR3 DNA sequence: TGTGCCGGCAGCTTCGGAGAGACCCAGTACTTC. Translation: CAGSFGETQYF. The full variable domain, completed using reference TRBV5-4 and TRBJ2-5, is ETGVTQSPTHLIKTRGQQVTLRCSSQSGHNTVSWYQQALGQGPQFIFQYYREEENGRGNFPPRFSGLQFPNYSSELNVNALELDDSALYLCAGSFGETQYFGPGTRLLVL.

This clonotype appeared a few times. This chain uses TRBV20-1 with TRBJ1-5; tentative D call: TRBD1 (6 bases). Trimming stripped 4 bases from V and 4 bases from J, with 17 bases between. The CDR3 spans 15 residues. Germline CDR1 is DFQATT and CDR2 is SNEGSKA (reference sequence). The CDR3 DNA reads TGCAGTGCTACCCAAACGGGGGCCCCAAATCAGCCCCAGCATTTT. Amino acid sequence: CSATQTGAPNQPQHF.

This chain uses TRBV5-1 with TRBJ2-1; D gene unclear. V lost 7 bases to trimming and J lost 5 bases, with 25 bases between them. Germline V gene lookup returns CDR1 SGHRS and CDR2 YFSETQ. The CDR3 totals 17 residues. CDR3 loop: CASRRLAHNNLDNEQFF. CDR3 nucleotide sequence: TGCGCCAGCCGGCGGCTGGCCCATAATAACCTTGACAATGAGCAGTTCTTC.

The sample holds a few counts of this clonotype. V gene TRBV20-1 combines with J gene TRBJ2-5, with D tentatively TRBD1 or TRBD2 (5 bases each). CDR1 is DFQATT and CDR2 is SNEGSKA in the germline V gene (reference sequence). CDR3 length: 16 residues. Trimming left V 0 bases short and J 1 base short, with 15 bases between. CDR3 loop: CSARDFRDASQETQYF. The CDR3 DNA sequence: TGCAGTGCTAGAGATTTTCGGGACGCGTCCCAAGAGACCCAGTACTTC.

The J gene is TRBJ2-4, the V gene TRBV28; D is possibly TRBD1 (5 bases). With the DNA end fitting TRBJ2-7 better, the J assignment may be wrong. Germline CDR1 and CDR2: MDHEN and SYDVKM. The CDR3 sequence is 14 residues long. The CDR3 sequence is CASSPGQNGYEQYF. CDR3 nucleotides: TGTGCCAGCAGTCCAGGGCAAAATGGCTACGAGCAGTACTTC.

This clonotype turned up a few times. The rearrangement joins TRBV7-2 to TRBJ2-7, with D hard to call. CDR1 is SGHTA and CDR2 is FQGNSA in the germline V gene. CDR3 length equals 14 residues. Trimming took off 5 bases at V and 3 bases at J, with 14 bases between the two ends. CDR3: CASSPYTMDYEQYF. The CDR3 nucleotides read TGTGCCAGCAGCCCATACACGATGGACTACGAGCAGTACTTC.

This clonotype was seen a handful of times. The chain couples TRBV20-1 to TRBJ2-5; 7 bases are a match to TRBD1. This CDR3 region has 14 residues. J lost 4 bases, V lost 2 bases, and 7 bases had no gene match. Germline loops: CDR1 DFQATT, CDR2 SNEGSKA (reference sequence). The CDR3 protein is CSARNRDSIETQYF. CDR3 sequence (DNA): TGCAGTGCTAGAAATCGGGACAGCATAGAGACCCAGTACTTC.

The rearrangement links TRBV2 to TRBJ2-7; possibly TRBD2 for D (5 bases). The germline V gene has CDR1 SNHLY and CDR2 FYNNEI. The CDR3 length is 15 residues. V was clipped by 4 bases and J by 2 bases, with 15 bases between them. The DNA for the CDR3 is TGTGCCAGCAGTGGGCGTGCGGGTATTCCCTACGAGCAGTACTTC. The encoded protein is CASSGRAGIPYEQYF.

This rearrangement joins TRBV6-2 or TRBV6-3 to TRBJ2-7; no firm D call. Per germline, CDR1 MNHEY and CDR2 SVGEGT. V shed 0 bases and J shed 3 bases, with 6 bases lying between them. The CDR3 consists of 13 residues. The CDR3 region is CASSYSLVYEQYF. CDR3 nucleotide sequence: TGTGCCAGCAGTTACTCTCTCGTCTACGAGCAGTACTTC.

The chain combines TRBV20-1 with TRBJ2-1, with a weak D call TRBD1 (6 bases). Germline V gene sequence: CDR1 DFQATT, CDR2 SNEGSKA (reference sequence). V was clipped by 3 bases and J by 5 bases, with 38 bases between them. The CDR3 is made up of 22 amino acids. The CDR3 sequence: CSASPGDTDLTMVGKANNEQFF. For the CDR3, the DNA is TGCAGTGCTAGCCCCGGGGACACAGACCTAACAATGGTGGGCAAGGCTAACAATGAGCAGTTCTTC.

The chain uses TRBV4-3 and TRBJ1-5, with D hard to call. V shed 4 bases and J shed 4 bases, with 14 bases lying between them. CDR3 length equals 15 residues. CDR1 is LGHNA, CDR2 YSLEER, per germline. The CDR3 is CASSPGVRRNQPQHF. CDR3 sequence (DNA): TGCGCCAGCAGCCCTGGGGTGCGGAGAAATCAGCCCCAGCATTTT.

The chain uses TRBV12-3 or TRBV12-4 and TRBJ2-5; 10 positions agree with TRBD2. Trimming cost V 5 bases and J 11 bases; bases outside gene matches: 20. The CDR3 loop spans 17 amino acids. CDR3 residues: CASSTTSGQSSYNEQYF. CDR3 bases: TGTGCCAGCAGTACGACTAGCGGGCAGAGCTCCTACAATGAGCAGTACTTC.